This T cell receptor (beta chain) was identified during a study of cytomegalovirus exposure and HLA in healthy donors (dated by TCRdb to about 2017). The study in broad terms: The 500 to 800 repertoires of the first cohort and the approximately 130 validation repertoires were produced on the same platform, according to a later analysis. The aim of the study was to test whether cataloging public T cell receptors could identify signatures of past pathogen exposure. In addition to the first cohort of 666 subjects, a separate validation cohort of 100 to 150 different subjects was used. To predict cytomegalovirus infection status, the study brought together high-throughput TCR immunosequencing, statistical association of individual TCRs with disease status, and machine learning. Overall results and qualifications from the work: In vitro tests confirmed that a few of the cytomegalovirus-associated TCR beta chains recognize cytomegalovirus antigens. The authors suggested that the approach could potentially be extended to other disease states and immunological phenotypes. Most TCR sequences were observed very rarely across donors, whereas some public TCRs were present in many individuals. A later analysis had no HLA typing for the validation cohort, so co-occurrence there was scored across all 130 or so repertoires. The study listed 150 to 200 TCR beta chains as associated with cytomegalovirus. In both the original and validation cohorts, the classifier was reported to diagnose cytomegalovirus status with high specificity and sensitivity. Subsequent analysis determined that TCRs grouped into clusters in the first cohort also showed a tendency toward co-occurrence across the 130 or so validation repertoires, and 90% to 95% of cluster scores exceeded 0.

Donors formed part of the validation cohort, which comprised over a hundred subjects and was distinct from the first cohort of under 850 subjects. Between the V and J ends, shortened by 7 bases and 5 bases respectively, the junction contains 11 bases. From cysteine to phenylalanine, the CDR3 is 11 amino acids long. Of all the DNA, just the CDR3 is kept, 33 bases in frame from base 1. The CDR1 and CDR2 encoded by the germline V gene are SQVTM and ANQGSEA. Library creation used the immunoSEQ multiplex PCR assay. Per the source publication's procedure: To diagnose cytomegalovirus status from the catalog of TCR beta chain sequences, a statistical classification framework was built. TCRdb retrieved this table from immuneACCESS and kept in-frame rearrangements only. Not all clones are present; in checked studies, unresolved V genes account for under half, and no reason is known for the remainder. The DNA gave D and trimming, while V, J and clone size come from that table. The sample records around 150,000 clones, roughly 91% of which are singletons. The leading ten clones occupy 3% to 3.5% of the sample.

Comment on this clone: Its antigen has not been determined. No per-base quality is available; no much larger clone lies one base away.

The sequencing input was PBMCs. The chain is assembled from TRBV29-1 and TRBJ1-2; a weak D assignment points to TRBD1 (5 bases agree). The TCR sequence derives from a young woman in good health and CMV-seropositive. This receptor carries the CDR3 CSAAKGYGYTF. Read as DNA, the sequence is TGCAGCGCTGCGAAGGGGTATGGCTACACCTTC.